These 32 T cell receptor beta chains were all obtained from the same sample, sequenced in a study of spatial heterogeneity in lung cancer. TCRdb reprocessed the 5' RACE reads via MiXCR and lists one record per CDR3 protein. Of approximately 50,000 distinct CDR3 sequences listed, roughly 7.4% are singletons. Time point denoted: blood at routine non-recurrence follow-up after resection. Whole RNA from tumor, nontumor lung or frozen PBMC was sequenced unsorted. Sample: PBMCs, taken at follow-up. The origin of the receptors is a female donor with early-stage non-small cell lung cancer.

There are a few counts of this clonotype. The V call is TRBV19, the J call TRBJ2-1; D might be TRBD2 (6 bases). Per the germline V gene, CDR1 is LNHDA and CDR2 is SQIVND (reference sequence). The CDR3 has 16 residues. The ends were cut back, 7 bases at V and 7 bases at J, with 23 bases in the middle. The chain's CDR3 is CASKNSGISSGNEQFF. The DNA of the CDR3 is TGTGCCAGTAAGAATAGCGGAATATCCTCGGGGAATGAGCAGTTCTTC.

This clonotype has ten or more counts. The chain joins TRBV5-1 to TRBJ2-3; tentative D call: TRBD2 (6 bases). Germline V gives CDR1 SGHRS, CDR2 YFSETQ. The V end was cut by 0 bases, the J end by 2 bases, with 16 bases between. CDR3 length: 17 amino acids. CDR3 region: CASSLVPPGRLTDTQYF. For the CDR3, the DNA is TGCGCCAGCAGCTTGGTCCCCCCAGGGAGGCTCACAGATACGCAGTATTTT.

This sequence joins TRBV3-1 and TRBJ1-1; no clear D gene. CDR3 length: 15 residues. The V and J ends lost 1 base and 1 base respectively, with 10 bases between them. The germline V gene has CDR1 LGHDT and CDR2 YNNKEL (reference sequence). The CDR3 loop reads CASSQGFRGNTEAFF. Written as DNA, the CDR3 is TGTGCCAGCAGCCAAGGCTTTCGGGGGAACACTGAAGCTTTCTTT.

This clonotype was seen many times. This rearrangement joins TRBV4-3 to TRBJ1-1; D ambiguous. The CDR3 has 14 amino acids. V was clipped by 2 bases and J by 0 bases, with 7 bases between them. CDR1 and CDR2 from the germline V gene are LGHNA and YSLEER. CDR3 DNA: TGCGCCAGCAGCCAATTCAGCGTGAACACTGAAGCTTTCTTT. Amino acids: CASSQFSVNTEAFF.

As DNA, the CDR3 is TGTGCCAGCAGGGAAAACCCTCAAAATATGAACACTGAAGCTTTCTTT. Its protein is CASRENPQNMNTEAFF. J is TRBJ1-1 and V is TRBV12-3 or TRBV12-4; D remains unclear. The V gene lost 6 bases and the J gene lost 0 bases, with 17 bases spanning the gap. This CDR3 is 16 amino acids long.

This clonotype was detected many times. This chain connects TRBV7-9 to TRBJ2-7, with 10 bases lining up with TRBD1. The trim removed 4 bases at V and 4 bases at J, leaving 4 bases unmatched. Germline lookup yields CDR1 SEHNR and CDR2 FQNEAQ (reference sequence). CDR3 size: 14 residues. For the CDR3, the DNA is TGTGCCAGCAGCTCCCAGGACAGGGGGTACGAGCAGTACTTC. This codes for CASSSQDRGYEQYF.

This clonotype was found a few times. The J gene is TRBJ2-5, the V gene TRBV28; TRBD1 aligns across 11 bases. CDR1 is MDHEN, CDR2 SYDVKM, per germline. The CDR3 loop spans 15 amino acids. The ends lost 7 bases at V and 6 bases at J; junction bases unmatched: 10. As DNA, the CDR3 is TGTGCCAGCATCTCCGGACAGGGGGCAAGAAAGACCCAGTACTTC. Translated, it gives CASISGQGARKTQYF.

The J gene is TRBJ1-3, the V gene TRBV10-3; 8 bases align to TRBD1. Looked up from germline, CDR1 is ENHRY and CDR2 is SYGVKD. The CDR3 loop spans 15 amino acids. V gave up 5 bases and J gave up 6 bases; unmatched junction bases: 9. The CDR3 DNA follows: TGTGCCATCAGTATGGGCGGGACAGGCGAAAACACCATATATTTT. Translation gives CAISMGGTGENTIYF.

This clonotype was recorded at least ten times. The rearrangement uses TRBV20-1 and TRBJ1-2, with D hard to call. Germline V gene lookup returns CDR1 DFQATT and CDR2 SNEGSKA (reference sequence). Trimming took off 0 bases at V and 2 bases at J, with 13 bases between the two ends. The CDR3 has 15 residues. CDR3 in amino acids: CSARDTAPQNYGYTF. CDR3 bases: TGCAGTGCTAGAGATACTGCCCCACAAAACTATGGCTACACCTTC.

This clonotype was detected only a few times. V and J are TRBV11-2 and TRBJ1-6; maybe TRBD1 (5 bases). The germline V and J ends were trimmed by 7 bases and 4 bases, with 14 bases remaining between them. The length of the CDR3 is 15 residues. Germline V gene data show CDR1 as SGHAT and CDR2 as FQNNGV. CDR3 DNA: TGTGCCAGCACGATCGAGGGGACTTATAATTCACCCCTCCACTTT. It specifies CASTIEGTYNSPLHF.

The table lists this clonotype with many counts. J is TRBJ2-7 and V is TRBV5-1; no definite D call. This CDR3 spans 12 amino acids. The germline gives CDR1 SGHRS, CDR2 YFSETQ. Trimming pared 3 bases from V and 3 bases from J, leaving 7 bases between. CDR3 bases: TGCGCCAGCAGCTCAAAGGGCTACGAGCAGTACTTC. This codes for CASSSKGYEQYF.

The CDR3 sequence: CASSQGIRTQPQHF. The CDR3 nucleotides read TGTGCCAGCAGCCAGGGAATTAGGACTCAGCCCCAGCATTTT. This rearrangement joins TRBV2 to TRBJ1-5, with D possibly being TRBD1 (5 bases). CDR1 is SNHLY, CDR2 FYNNEI, per germline. V was clipped by 6 bases and J by 6 bases, with 15 bases between them. There are 14 residues in the CDR3.

In its sample, this clonotype was seen many times. This rearrangement joins TRBV27 to TRBJ2-6; no clear D gene. V lost 2 bases, J lost 0 bases, and 11 bases lay in between. Germline V gives CDR1 MNHEY, CDR2 SMNVEV (reference sequence). This CDR3 is built from 17 residues. The CDR3 region has the DNA TGTGCCAGCAGTTTAAAGGGATGGGTCTCTGGGGCCAACGTCCTGACTTTC. Protein product: CASSLKGWVSGANVLTF.

This clonotype turned up a few times. The chain has TRBV10-3 and TRBJ2-2, with D possibly being TRBD1 (5 bases). Looked up from germline, CDR1 is ENHRY and CDR2 is SYGVKD. CDR3 length: 15 amino acids. Trimming pared 4 bases from V and 2 bases from J, leaving 11 bases between. The CDR3 reads CAISARQGNTGELFF. The CDR3 DNA sequence: TGTGCCATCAGTGCGCGGCAGGGAAACACCGGGGAGCTGTTTTTT.

This sequence joins TRBV19 and TRBJ1-5, with 7 bases identical to TRBD1. Trimming cost V 6 bases and J 0 bases; bases outside gene matches: 8. The CDR3 loop spans 16 amino acids. Germline assignment: CDR1 LNHDA and CDR2 SQIVND (reference sequence). For the CDR3, the DNA is TGTGCCAGTAGCAACCAAGGACAGGATAGCAATCAGCCCCAGCATTTT. This sequence encodes CASSNQGQDSNQPQHF.

This clonotype was seen only a few times. The chain recombines TRBV7-2 with TRBJ1-5; the D gene is possibly TRBD1 (5 bases). CDR3 length equals 14 residues. Trimming left V 5 bases short and J 6 bases short, with 14 bases between. The germline gives CDR1 SGHTA, CDR2 FQGNSA. CDR3 sequence (DNA): TGTGCCAGCAGCCCACTTCAGGGAAGTCAGCCCCAGCATTTT. Its translation is CASSPLQGSQPQHF.

This clonotype has ten or more counts. CDR3: CASRLPGVEQFF. CDR3 DNA sequence: TGTGCCAGCAGGCTTCCCGGGGTTGAGCAGTTCTTC. The rearrangement uses TRBV7-2 and TRBJ2-1; D may be TRBD2 (5 bases). This CDR3 is built from 12 residues. Looked up from germline, CDR1 is SGHTA and CDR2 is FQGNSA. Deletions cut 6 bases from V and 9 bases from J, with 12 bases between.

The chain links TRBV7-9 to TRBJ2-7, with a possible D match to TRBD1 (6 bases). The germline CDR1 and CDR2 sequences are SEHNR and FQNEAQ (reference sequence). This CDR3 has 11 residues. CDR3 DNA sequence: TGTAGGGGGTACAGCTCCTACGAGCAGTACTTC. Residues: CRGYSSYEQYF.

The genes are TRBV6-1 and TRBJ1-2; possible D gene TRBD1, 5 bases. This CDR3 is built from 15 residues. Germline V lookup: CDR1 MNHNS, CDR2 SASEGT. V lost 2 bases and J lost 4, with 14 bases in between. The DNA for the CDR3 is TGTGCCAGCAGTGAAAGTGCGGGGGTAGGCTATGGCTACACCTTC. Protein sequence: CASSESAGVGYGYTF.

This clonotype turned up a few times. The DNA of the CDR3 is TGCGCCAGCATTCGAGACACAGGACAAGAGACCCAGTACTTC. Its translation is CASIRDTGQETQYF. The chain uses TRBV5-1 and TRBJ2-5; perhaps TRBD1 as D (5 bases). The CDR3 is 14 residues long. Trimming left V 6 bases short and J 2 bases short, with 14 bases between. CDR1 is SGHRS and CDR2 is YFSETQ in the germline V gene.

This clonotype was detected ten times or more. The chain carries TRBV2 and TRBJ2-3; maybe TRBD1 (6 bases). Germline lookup yields CDR1 SNHLY and CDR2 FYNNEI. With 7 bases removed from V and 2 bases from J, the gap between germline ends came to 22 bases. This CDR3 is built from 17 residues. The CDR3 nucleotides are TGTGCCAGCACTATACCGGGGATGGGGGCCGCCACAGATACGCAGTATTTT. It encodes CASTIPGMGAATDTQYF. The full variable domain, with the rest looked up from reference TRBV2 and TRBJ2-3, is EPEVTQTPSHQVTQMGQEVILRCVPISNHLYFYWYRQILGQKVEFLVSFYNNEISEKSEIFDDQFSVERPDGSNFTLKIRSTKLEDSAMYFCASTIPGMGAATDTQYFGPGTRLTVL.

The sample holds a few counts of this clonotype. This chain links TRBV7-2 with TRBJ2-1; TRBD2 matches 14 bases. V lost 5 bases, J lost 0 bases, and 12 bases stayed unmatched. The germline gives CDR1 SGHTA, CDR2 FQGNSA. There are 20 residues in the CDR3. CDR3 sequence: CASSPRWTSGGQSSYNEQFF. CDR3 DNA: TGTGCCAGCAGCCCTCGCTGGACTAGCGGGGGGCAAAGCTCCTACAATGAGCAGTTCTTC.

This clonotype has a count of ten or more. The chain carries TRBV7-8 and TRBJ2-5, with TRBD1 matching over 9 bases. Germline trimming cut 4 bases from V and 2 bases from J; bases unmatched to any gene: 8. The germline V gene encodes CDR1 SGHVS and CDR2 FQNEAQ. This CDR3 has 16 residues. DNA of the CDR3: TGTGCCAGCAGCTCGCACAGGGGGCTTAGGCAAGAGACCCAGTACTTC. Amino acids: CASSSHRGLRQETQYF. The full variable domain, rest sourced from reference TRBV7-8 and TRBJ2-5, is GAGVSQSPRYKVAKRGQDVALRCDPISGHVSLFWYQQALGQGPEFLTYFQNEAQLDKSGLPSDRFFAERPEGSVSTLKIQRTQQEDSAVYLCASSSHRGLRQETQYFGPGTRLLVL.

At least ten counts were recorded for this clonotype. The chain employs TRBV9 and TRBJ2-2, with 8 nucleotides matching TRBD1. CDR1 and CDR2 (germline): SGDLS, YYNGEE. This CDR3 region has 16 residues. With 3 bases clipped from V and 1 base from J, the junction kept 5 bases outside the gene matches. The CDR3 region is CASSAGQGLNTGELFF. The CDR3 nucleotides read TGTGCCAGCAGCGCAGGACAGGGCTTGAACACCGGGGAGCTGTTTTTT.

This clonotype was detected a few times. The chain carries TRBV7-9 and TRBJ2-1, with D possibly being TRBD1 (6 bases). Germline CDR1 reads SEHNR; CDR2 reads FQNEAQ (reference sequence). Trimming cost V 2 bases and J 7 bases, with 18 bases left between them. This CDR3 region has 16 residues. The CDR3 sequence is CASSLNSGQPLNEQFF. CDR3 sequence (DNA): TGTGCCAGCAGCTTAAATTCGGGACAACCCTTAAATGAGCAGTTCTTC.

This clonotype was seen many times. The genes are TRBV7-9 and TRBJ1-1; tentatively, D is TRBD1 (5 bases). This CDR3 comprises 12 residues. Trimming cost V 3 bases and J 10 bases, with 12 bases left between them. Germline-derived CDR1 and CDR2 are SEHNR and FQNEAQ (reference sequence). Here the CDR3 reads CASSLGLSGAFF. The CDR3 DNA sequence: TGTGCCAGCAGCTTGGGACTCTCCGGAGCTTTCTTT.

The genes are TRBV11-2 and TRBJ2-3; D is unresolved. Between the trimmed V and J ends, which lost 5 bases and 4 bases, there was a span of 10 bases. There are 13 residues in the CDR3. The germline V gene has CDR1 SGHAT and CDR2 FQNNGV. The CDR3, as DNA: TGTGCCAGCAGCCCGAACCTACCAGATACGCAGTATTTT. Its translation is CASSPNLPDTQYF.

The J gene is TRBJ2-7, the V gene TRBV5-6, with 9 bases that match TRBD1. This CDR3 contains 13 residues. Germline V gene lookup returns CDR1 SGHDT and CDR2 YYEEEE. Trimming at V came to 7 bases and at J to 3 bases, leaving 5 bases not matched to a gene. This CDR3 reads CASRDRDDYEQYF. In nucleotides, the CDR3 is TGTGCCAGCCGGGACAGGGATGACTACGAGCAGTACTTC.

This clonotype was picked up many times. The V and J genes are TRBV20-1 and TRBJ2-7; perhaps TRBD2 as D (5 bases). Germline CDR1 is DFQATT and CDR2 is SNEGSKA (reference sequence). The CDR3 length is 15 residues. Trimming pared 5 bases from V and 0 bases from J, leaving 17 bases between. This CDR3 is CSAYLVEASSYEQYF. CDR3 DNA sequence: TGCAGTGCTTACCTTGTGGAGGCCAGCTCCTACGAGCAGTACTTC.

This clonotype was counted at least ten times. The chain recombines TRBV6-6 with TRBJ2-7; D unresolved. Germline V gene data show CDR1 as MNHNY and CDR2 as SVGAGI (reference sequence). The CDR3 has 13 amino acids. Trimming pared 6 bases from V and 3 bases from J, leaving 12 bases between. CDR3 loop: CASRPTDGYEQYF. The CDR3 DNA follows: TGTGCCAGCAGACCGACCGACGGCTACGAGCAGTACTTC.

This clonotype was seen repeatedly, ten times or more. This chain joins TRBV7-2 and TRBJ2-3; TRBD2 matches at 7 bases. CDR1 is SGHTA, CDR2 FQGNSA, per germline. This CDR3 comprises 16 residues. Trimming removed 8 bases from V and 3 bases from J; junction bases left unmatched: 14. CDR3 sequence: CASLPQRLAGTDTQYF. CDR3 coding DNA: TGTGCCAGCCTGCCTCAGAGACTAGCCGGGACAGATACGCAGTATTTT. Full variable domain (outside the CDR3, taken from reference TRBV7-2 and TRBJ2-3): GAGVSQSPSNKVTEKGKDVELRCDPISGHTALYWYRQSLGQGLEFLIYFQGNSAPDKSGLPSDRFSAERTGGSVSTLTIQRTQQEDSAVYLCASLPQRLAGTDTQYFGPGTRLTVL.

This rearrangement joins TRBV27 to TRBJ1-5, with D unresolved. CDR1 is MNHEY and CDR2 is SMNVEV in the germline V gene (reference sequence). Between the trimmed V and J ends, which lost 7 bases and 0 bases, there was a span of 10 bases. This CDR3 comprises 14 residues. CDR3 DNA sequence: TGTGCCAGCACCCTTGCGGGTAGCAATCAGCCCCAGCATTTT. Protein sequence: CASTLAGSNQPQHF.